What follows are 8 T cell receptor beta chains derived from one specimen sequenced in a study of T cell clonality in common variable immunodeficiency. Study-level points and caveats: In common variable immunodeficiency, TCR beta chains reportedly carried fewer deletions and N-nucleotide insertions.

Antigen specificity for these receptors is unknown. Produced via immunoSEQ multiplex PCR; TCRdb's table is partial and in-frame only. Observed are about 28,000 clones, no singletons, with the top ten taking roughly 3%. Sequencing was done on a sample of peripheral blood mononuclear cells. The receptors stem from a human donor with common variable immunodeficiency.

This clone came up a few times. With the read ending 3 residues before the CDR3 end, the germline J gene is used to fill in that end. This sample also contains other DNA sequences that code for the same CDR3. The J gene is TRBJ2-1, the V gene TRBV20-1; 7 bases match TRBD2. The CDR3 extends over 14 amino acids. The J segment lost 8 bases and the V segment lost 8 bases, leaving 15 bases of the junction unmatched. Germline V gives CDR1 DFQATT, CDR2 SNEGSKA (reference sequence). The CDR3 spells CSPKGASGGDEQFF. The sequenced part of the CDR3 DNA is TGCAGTCCAAAAGGCGCTAGCGGAGGGGATGAG.

This clone was seen many times. Read data end 3 residues before the CDR3 end; the end is taken from the germline J gene. This chain connects TRBV5-1 to TRBJ2-1; D might be TRBD2 (6 bases). Germline V gene lookup returns CDR1 SGHRS and CDR2 YFSETQ. Trimming pared 1 base from V and 2 bases from J, leaving 10 bases between. CDR3 size: 15 residues. The part of the CDR3 DNA that was read is TGCGCCAGCAGCTTGACGGGAGCGGCCTACAATGAG. Encoded protein: CASSLTGAAYNE. The whole CDR3 reads CASSLTGAAYNEQFF. Drawing the rest from reference TRBV5-1 and TRBJ2-1, the complete variable domain is KAGVTQTPRYLIKTRGQQVTLSCSPISGHRSVSWYQQTPGQGLQFLFEYFSETQRNKGNFPGRFSGRQFSNSRSEMNVSTLELGDSALYLCASSLTGAAYNEQFFGPGTRLTVL.

This clone was observed many times. The CDR3 extends 3 residues past the end of the read, so its final part is completed from the germline J gene. The chain carries TRBV6-1 and TRBJ1-5; a possible D gene is TRBD1 (5 bases). Trimming took off 2 bases at V and 6 bases at J, with 8 bases between the two ends. This CDR3 has 13 amino acids. The V gene's germline CDR1 is MNHNS and CDR2 SASEGT. The CDR3 protein is CASSEFGGQPQHF. Partial CDR3 DNA: TGTGCCAGCAGTGAATTCGGGGGTCAGCCC.

Of note for this clone: The read is 3 residues too short to cover the CDR3 end, so that end is filled in from the germline J gene. The chain joins TRBV19 to TRBJ2-1, with D perhaps TRBD2 (6 bases). Germline V gene data show CDR1 as LNHDA and CDR2 as SQIVND (reference sequence). V gave up 5 bases and J gave up 9 bases, with 20 bases separating them. The CDR3 has 15 residues. Here the CDR3 reads CASSSRDSKLREQFF. The part of the CDR3 DNA that was read is TGTGCCAGTAGTTCCCGGGACTCGAAGTTGCGTGAG.

This clone was counted a few times. The read ends 3 residues early relative to the CDR3; the germline J gene fills the gap. The chain couples TRBV18 to TRBJ2-7; D perhaps matches TRBD2 (6 bases). V dropped 5 bases and J dropped 3 bases, with 17 bases sitting between them. The CDR3 has 15 residues. Germline lookup yields CDR1 KGHSH and CDR2 LQKENI. This chain's CDR3 is CASSSGRTPGYEQYF. The CDR3 bases that were read are TGTGCCAGCTCATCGGGGAGGACCCCGGGCTACGAG.

With respect to this clone: The observed sequence ends 3 residues before the CDR3 terminus, with the missing tail filled in from the germline J gene. The V gene is TRBV7-9, the J gene TRBJ2-5; 12 bases fit TRBD2. Germline V lookup: CDR1 SEHNR, CDR2 FQNEAQ (reference sequence). The V segment lost 4 bases and the J segment 6 bases; nucleotides outside the gene matches: 6. The CDR3 runs 15 residues. The part of the CDR3 DNA that was read is TGTGCCAGCAGCTGGGCTAGCGGGGGGGAAAAGACC. This codes for CASSWASGGEKT. The entire CDR3 protein reads CASSWASGGEKTQYF.

This clone showed up many times. The CDR3 end lies 3 residues beyond the end of the read and is filled in from the germline J gene. The chain carries TRBV5-1 and TRBJ1-1, with TRBD1 matching 10 bases. Germline assignment: CDR1 SGHRS and CDR2 YFSETQ. This CDR3 is built from 15 residues. V lost 3 bases to trimming and J lost 1 base; unmatched junction nucleotides: 3. Incomplete CDR3 DNA: TGCGCCAGCAGCTACTGGACAGGGGGGAACACTGAA. It codes for CASSYWTGGNTE. The full CDR3 is CASSYWTGGNTEAFF.

There are many counts of this clone. Partial CDR3 DNA: TGCAGTGCTAGCCTCCGACTAGCGGGACAATCCTACGAG. This gives the protein CSASLRLAGQSYE. The entire CDR3 protein is CSASLRLAGQSYEQYF. This chain uses TRBV20-1 with TRBJ2-7, with 11 bases that match TRBD2. The sequenced fragment ends 3 residues before the CDR3 boundary, so the rest is inferred from the germline J gene. Germline V gives CDR1 DFQATT, CDR2 SNEGSKA (reference sequence). The junction had 8 bases not matched to a gene; V was cut back by 3 bases and J by 1 base. The CDR3 loop spans 16 amino acids.